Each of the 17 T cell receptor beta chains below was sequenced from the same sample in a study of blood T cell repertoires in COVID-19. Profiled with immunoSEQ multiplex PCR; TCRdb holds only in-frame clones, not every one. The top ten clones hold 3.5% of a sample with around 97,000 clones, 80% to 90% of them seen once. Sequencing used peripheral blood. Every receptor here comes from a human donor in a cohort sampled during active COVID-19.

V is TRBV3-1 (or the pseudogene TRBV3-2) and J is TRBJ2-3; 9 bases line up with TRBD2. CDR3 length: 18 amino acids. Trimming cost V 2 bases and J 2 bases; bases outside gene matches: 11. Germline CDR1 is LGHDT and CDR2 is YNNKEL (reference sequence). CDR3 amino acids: CASSQRIRRGGNTDTQYF. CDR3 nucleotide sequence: TGTGCCAGCAGCCAAAGAATCCGGCGGGGGGGCAACACAGATACGCAGTATTTT.

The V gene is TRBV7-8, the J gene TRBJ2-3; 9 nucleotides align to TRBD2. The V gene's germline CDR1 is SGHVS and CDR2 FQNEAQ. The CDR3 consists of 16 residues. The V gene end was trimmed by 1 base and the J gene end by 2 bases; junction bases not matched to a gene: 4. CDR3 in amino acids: CASSLVSGGNTDTQYF. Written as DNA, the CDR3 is TGTGCCAGCAGCTTAGTTAGCGGGGGAAACACAGATACGCAGTATTTT.

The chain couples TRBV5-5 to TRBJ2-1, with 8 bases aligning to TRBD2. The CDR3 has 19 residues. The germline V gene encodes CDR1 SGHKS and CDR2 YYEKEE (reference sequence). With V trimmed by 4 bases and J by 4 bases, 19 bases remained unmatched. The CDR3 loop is CASSGGRMTTAGVYNEQFF. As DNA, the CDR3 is TGTGCCAGCAGCGGAGGACGTATGACTACAGCGGGAGTTTACAATGAGCAGTTCTTC. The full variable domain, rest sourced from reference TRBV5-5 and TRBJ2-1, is DAGVTQSPTHLIKTRGQQVTLRCSPISGHKSVSWYQQVLGQGPQFIFQYYEKEERGRGNFPDRFSARQFPNYSSELNVNALLLGDSALYLCASSGGRMTTAGVYNEQFFGPGTRLTVL.

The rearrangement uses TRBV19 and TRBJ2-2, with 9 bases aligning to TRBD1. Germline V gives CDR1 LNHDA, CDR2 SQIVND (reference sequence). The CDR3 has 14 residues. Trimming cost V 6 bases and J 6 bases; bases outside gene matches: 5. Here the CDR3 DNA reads TGTGCCAGTAGGCCGGGACAGGGATCCGGGGAGCTGTTTTTT. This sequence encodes CASRPGQGSGELFF. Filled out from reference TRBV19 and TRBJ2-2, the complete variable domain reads DGGITQSPKYLFRKEGQNVTLSCEQNLNHDAMYWYRQDPGQGLRLIYYSQIVNDFQKGDIAEGYSVSREKKESFPLTVTSAQKNPTAFYLCASRPGQGSGELFFGEGSRLTVL.

Here the CDR3 DNA reads TGTGCCAGCAGCCCATACAGGGGAGATGAGCAGTTCTTC. Its translation: CASSPYRGDEQFF. V and J are TRBV7-2 and TRBJ2-1; 7 positions agree with TRBD1. Per germline, CDR1 SGHTA and CDR2 FQGNSA. The CDR3 has 13 residues. Unmatched junction bases numbered 6, after V lost 5 bases and J lost 8 bases.

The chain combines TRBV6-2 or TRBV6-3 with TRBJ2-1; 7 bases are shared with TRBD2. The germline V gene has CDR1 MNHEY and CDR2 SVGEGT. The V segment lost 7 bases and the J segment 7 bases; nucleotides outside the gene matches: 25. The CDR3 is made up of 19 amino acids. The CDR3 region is CASTPRLSGTFASRNEQFF. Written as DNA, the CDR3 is TGTGCCAGCACCCCCCGCCTGAGCGGGACTTTTGCCTCTCGGAATGAGCAGTTCTTC.

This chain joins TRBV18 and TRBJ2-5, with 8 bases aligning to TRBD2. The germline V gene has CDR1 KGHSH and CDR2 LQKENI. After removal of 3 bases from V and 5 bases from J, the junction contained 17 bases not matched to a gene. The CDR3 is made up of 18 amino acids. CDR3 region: CASSPQRSGTSYLETQYF. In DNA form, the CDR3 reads TGTGCCAGCTCACCCCAAAGATCCGGGACTAGTTATTTGGAGACCCAGTACTTC.

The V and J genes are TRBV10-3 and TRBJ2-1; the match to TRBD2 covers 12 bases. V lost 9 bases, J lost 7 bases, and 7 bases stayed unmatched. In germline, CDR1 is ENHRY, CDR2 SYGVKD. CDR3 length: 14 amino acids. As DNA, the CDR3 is TGTGCCATTTCTCTAGCGGGGGGGCTGAATGAGCAGTTCTTC. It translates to CAISLAGGLNEQFF.

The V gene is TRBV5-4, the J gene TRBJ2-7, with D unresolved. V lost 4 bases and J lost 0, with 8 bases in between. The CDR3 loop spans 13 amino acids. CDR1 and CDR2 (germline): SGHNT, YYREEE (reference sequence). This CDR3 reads CASSPSNSYEQYF. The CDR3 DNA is TGTGCCAGCAGCCCGAGCAACTCCTACGAGCAGTACTTC. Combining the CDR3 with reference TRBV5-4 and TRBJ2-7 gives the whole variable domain ETGVTQSPTHLIKTRGQQVTLRCSSQSGHNTVSWYQQALGQGPQFIFQYYREEENGRGNFPPRFSGLQFPNYSSELNVNALELDDSALYLCASSPSNSYEQYFGPGTRLTVT.

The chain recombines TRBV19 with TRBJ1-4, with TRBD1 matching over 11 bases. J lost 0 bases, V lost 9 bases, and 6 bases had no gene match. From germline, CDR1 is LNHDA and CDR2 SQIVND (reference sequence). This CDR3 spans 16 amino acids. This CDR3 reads CASKGQGAATNEKLFF. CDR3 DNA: TGTGCCAGCAAAGGACAGGGGGCTGCAACTAATGAAAAACTGTTTTTT.

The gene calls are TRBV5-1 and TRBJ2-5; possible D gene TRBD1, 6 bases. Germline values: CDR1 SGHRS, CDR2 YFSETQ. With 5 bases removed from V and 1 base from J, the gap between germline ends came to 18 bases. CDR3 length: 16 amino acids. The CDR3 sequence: CASSSIGQPTQETQYF. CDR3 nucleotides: TGCGCCAGCAGTTCAATCGGACAGCCTACCCAAGAGACCCAGTACTTC.

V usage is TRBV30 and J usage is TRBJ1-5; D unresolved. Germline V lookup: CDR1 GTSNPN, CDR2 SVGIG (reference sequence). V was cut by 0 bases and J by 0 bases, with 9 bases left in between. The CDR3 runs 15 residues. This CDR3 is CAWSVSEHSNQPQHF. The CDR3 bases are TGTGCCTGGAGTGTATCGGAGCATAGCAATCAGCCCCAGCATTTT.

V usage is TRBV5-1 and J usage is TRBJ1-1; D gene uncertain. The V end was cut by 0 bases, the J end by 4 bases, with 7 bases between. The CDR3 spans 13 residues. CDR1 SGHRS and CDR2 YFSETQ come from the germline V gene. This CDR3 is CASSLDAGTEAFF. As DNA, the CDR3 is TGCGCCAGCAGCTTGGATGCGGGCACTGAAGCTTTCTTT. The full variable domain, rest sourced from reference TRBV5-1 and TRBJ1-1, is KAGVTQTPRYLIKTRGQQVTLSCSPISGHRSVSWYQQTPGQGLQFLFEYFSETQRNKGNFPGRFSGRQFSNSRSEMNVSTLELGDSALYLCASSLDAGTEAFFGQGTRLTVV.

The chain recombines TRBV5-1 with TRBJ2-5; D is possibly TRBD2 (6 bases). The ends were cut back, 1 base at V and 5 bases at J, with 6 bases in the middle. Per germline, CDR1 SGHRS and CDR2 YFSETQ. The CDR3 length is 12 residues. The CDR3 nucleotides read TGCGCCAGCAGCTTGAGCGGGGAGACCCAGTACTTC. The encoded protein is CASSLSGETQYF.

CDR3 nucleotide sequence: TGTGCCAGCAGCTTAGGTGAAGGGGGCGTACATTCGGCGGGCCTGTTTTTT. Amino acid sequence: CASSLGEGGVHSAGLFF. This rearrangement joins TRBV13 to TRBJ1-4; 7 bases are shared with TRBD1. Germline V gives CDR1 PRHDT, CDR2 FYEKMQ (reference sequence). This CDR3 region has 17 residues. The V and J ends lost 0 bases and 14 bases, in that order; junction bases with no gene match: 18.

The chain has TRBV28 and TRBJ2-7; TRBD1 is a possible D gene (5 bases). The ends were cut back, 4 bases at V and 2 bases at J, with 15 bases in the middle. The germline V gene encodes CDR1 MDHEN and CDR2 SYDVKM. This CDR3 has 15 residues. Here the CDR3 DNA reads TGTGCCAGCAGTTCCACATACAGGCGAGCCTACGAGCAGTACTTC. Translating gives CASSSTYRRAYEQYF.

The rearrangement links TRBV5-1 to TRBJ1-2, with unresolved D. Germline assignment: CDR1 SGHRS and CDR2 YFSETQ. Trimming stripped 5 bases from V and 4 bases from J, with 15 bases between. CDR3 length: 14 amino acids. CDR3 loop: CASRRTERIYGYTF. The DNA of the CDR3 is TGCGCCAGCAGACGGACTGAGAGAATCTATGGCTACACCTTC.